This is a list of T cell receptor beta chains from one sample in a study of blood T cell repertoires in COVID-19. Produced via immunoSEQ multiplex PCR; TCRdb's table is partial and in-frame only. The sample records some 110,000 clones, approximately 81% being singletons. Sequences were obtained from peripheral blood. Receptors were obtained from a middle-aged man with acute or convalescent COVID-19. The CDR3 runs from the conserved cysteine through the conserved F or W. The D gene is left open where the match is weak. Clone sizes are given selectively: once, few, many, or a class where the clone is expanded.

TRBJ2-5 | - | TRBV6-1 | TRBD1 | TGTGCCAGCAGTTCGCCCGCGGACAGGGGTGAGACCCAGTACTTC | CASSSPADRGETQYF
TRBJ2-1 | - | TRBV14 | TRBD2 | TGTGCCAGCAGCCAGGGACTAGCGGGAGGTCTGGATGAGCAGTTCTTC | CASSQGLAGGLDEQFF
TRBJ1-1 | once | TRBV6-1 | - | TGTGCCAGCAGTGAAATTCACAGGGCCGCGAACACTGAAGCTTTCTTT | CASSEIHRAANTEAFF
TRBJ2-7 | - | TRBV5-1 | - | TGCGCCAGCAGCTTACAGGGCTACGAGCAGTACTTC | CASSLQGYEQYF
TRBJ2-7 | - | TRBV28 | TRBD2 | TGTGCCAGCAGCTCCGTCGAGCGGGAGAAGTACGAGCAGTACTTC | CASSSVEREKYEQYF
TRBJ1-6 | - | TRBV6-5 | TRBD1 | TGTGCCAGCCAGGGGGCAGGTAATTCACCCCTCCACTTT | CASQGAGNSPLHF
TRBJ2-3 | - | TRBV5-1 | TRBD2 | TGCGCCAGCAGCTTACTAGCGGGAGGGCCTAACACAGATACGCAGTATTTT | CASSLLAGGPNTDTQYF
TRBJ1-1 | - | TRBV28 | - | TGTGCCAGCAGACCCGGAGGGAACACTGAAGCTTTCTTT | CASRPGGNTEAFF
TRBJ2-5 | - | TRBV15 | - | TGTGCCACCAGCAGAGAGGCAGGCCAAGAGACCCAGTACTTC | CATSREAGQETQYF
TRBJ2-6 | - | TRBV18 | TRBD1 | TGTGCCAGCTCCCGACAGGGGGCATTCTCTGGGGCCAACGTCCTGACTTTC | CASSRQGAFSGANVLTF
TRBJ2-1 | once | TRBV2 | - | TGTGCCAGCAGTGAAGCCCCCCAAAGAGCCAATGAGCAGTTCTTC | CASSEAPQRANEQFF
TRBJ2-3 | - | TRBV27 | - | TGTGCCAGCAGTTCGCGAGGAGATACGCAGTATTTT | CASSSRGDTQYF
TRBJ2-3 | - | TRBV14 | - | TGTGCCAGCAGCCAAGACTGGGTCGGGAGAGGGGCAGATACGCAGTATTTT | CASSQDWVGRGADTQYF
TRBJ2-1 | - | TRBV28 | - | TGTGCCAGCAGCCCTTGGGACACAGTTACCTCCTACAATGAGCAGTTCTTC | CASSPWDTVTSYNEQFF
TRBJ2-7 | - | TRBV2 | - | TGTGCCACAGGGCTCTACGAGCAGTACTTC | CATGLYEQYF
TRBJ2-1 | - | TRBV5-6 | TRBD2 | TGTGCCAGCAGCGGGGGACTAGCGGGAGGGCCGCTCTACAATGAGCAGTTCTTC | CASSGGLAGGPLYNEQFF
TRBJ2-1 | - | TRBV2 | TRBD1 | TGTGCCAGCAGTACTCTCAGGACAGGGGGCGGTTATGAGCAGTTCTTC | CASSTLRTGGGYEQFF
TRBJ1-4 | few | TRBV4-1 | - | TGCGCCAGCAGCCGCGTGGGCGGGCGGCGGGCGGATGAAAAACTGTTTTTT | CASSRVGGRRADEKLFF
TRBJ2-6 | - | TRBV18 | - | TGTGCCAGCTCACCAGGAGCGGCTGGGGCCAACGTCCTGACTTTC | CASSPGAAGANVLTF
TRBJ2-1 | - | TRBV7-9 | TRBD2 | TGTGCCAGCAGCTTACCGGTAGCGGGGGGACCCTACAATGAGCAGTTCTTC | CASSLPVAGGPYNEQFF
TRBJ2-1 | - | TRBV24-1 | - | TGTGCCACCAGTGATGCACAGGGTCTTCTCAATGAGCAGTTCTTC | CATSDAQGLLNEQFF
TRBJ2-5 | - | TRBV19 | - | TGTGCCAGTAGTATAGATGGACACCTACAAGAGACCCAGTACTTC | CASSIDGHLQETQYF
TRBJ2-3 | - | TRBV5-6 | TRBD2 | TGTGCCAGCAGGACTCTACTAGCGGGGGTGGGGACAGATACGCAGTATTTT | CASRTLLAGVGTDTQYF
TRBJ2-7 | - | TRBV5-1 | - | TGCGCCAGCAGCATCTCCGGGGTCCCCTACGAGCAGTACTTC | CASSISGVPYEQYF
TRBJ2-3 | - | TRBV6-5 | TRBD2 | TGTGCCAGCAGGCGTACTAGCGGGAGCACAGATACGCAGTATTTT | CASRRTSGSTDTQYF
TRBJ1-3 | - | TRBV29-1 | - | TGCAGCGTGACGCTCAAGGTCAGGGCTACTGGAAACACCATATATTTT | CSVTLKVRATGNTIYF
TRBJ1-2 | - | TRBV30 | - | TGTGCCTGGACTCGGCGGGTTAACTATGGCTACACCTTC | CAWTRRVNYGYTF
TRBJ1-6 | - | TRBV6-6 | TRBD1 | TGTGCCAGCAGTCAGGGACAGGGACAACTTAATTCACCCCTCCACTTT | CASSQGQGQLNSPLHF
TRBJ2-7 | - | TRBV19 | TRBD1 | TGTGCCAGTAGTGACACCGGGACAGGGCTTTACGAGCAGTACTTC | CASSDTGTGLYEQYF
TRBJ2-3 | - | TRBV10-1 | TRBD2 | TGCGCCAGCAGTGCACAGCGGGGGAGCACAGATACGCAGTATTTT | CASSAQRGSTDTQYF
TRBJ1-1 | - | TRBV11-2 | - | TGTGCCAGCAGCTTAGACCGGGGTATGAACACTGAAGCTTTCTTT | CASSLDRGMNTEAFF
TRBJ1-2 | - | TRBV5-1 | TRBD1 | TGCGCCAGCAGCTGGAGCCAACAGGGGCTCTATGGCTACACCTTC | CASSWSQQGLYGYTF
TRBJ1-5 | - | TRBV5-6 | TRBD1 | TGTGCCAGCAGCTTTGGAGGGGGCTTCAATCAGCCCCAGCATTTT | CASSFGGGFNQPQHF
TRBJ1-2 | - | TRBV5-1 | TRBD1 | TGCGCCAGCAGAGGTGATACAGGGGGCGCATTTAGCTATGGCTACACCTTC | CASRGDTGGAFSYGYTF
TRBJ2-3 | - | TRBV2 | TRBD2 | TGTGCCAGCGTGAGGGGTGGTCTAGCGGGGGGGCTCGCAGATACGCAGTATTTT | CASVRGGLAGGLADTQYF
TRBJ2-5 | - | TRBV23-1 | TRBD1 | TGCGCCAGCAGTCCGGGCGACAGGGGGCTCCAGGAGACCCAGTACTTC | CASSPGDRGLQETQYF
TRBJ1-6 | - | TRBV19 | TRBD1 | TGTGCCAGTAGTGCAACAGGGGGCTCTCGGAGCTCCTATAATTCACCCCTCCACTTT | CASSATGGSRSSYNSPLHF
TRBJ1-5 | - | TRBV6-6 | - | TGTGCCAGCAGTTCTACTACAGGGAACAATCAGCCCCAGCATTTT | CASSSTTGNNQPQHF
TRBJ2-2 | - | TRBV5-1 | - | TGCGCCAGCAGCACGAGCCGAGCGACCGGGGAGCTGTTTTTT | CASSTSRATGELFF
TRBJ1-5 | - | TRBV20-1 | - | TGCAGTGCTAGTGGGGCAGGGGATCAGCCCCAGCATTTT | CSASGAGDQPQHF
TRBJ2-3 | - | TRBV7-6 | TRBD2 | TGTGCCAGCAGCTTAAGGACTAGTTCTTCCCAAGATACGCAGTATTTT | CASSLRTSSSQDTQYF
TRBJ1-1 | - | TRBV7-8 | - | TGTGCCAGCAGCTTAGAGGGCAGGGCTAACACTGAAGCTTTCTTT | CASSLEGRANTEAFF
TRBJ1-5 | once | TRBV28 | TRBD1 | TGTGCCACCTACCGTGGGGACAGGGGGCATCAGCCCCAGCATTTT | CATYRGDRGHQPQHF
TRBJ2-1 | once | TRBV7-8 | TRBD2 | TGTGCCAGCAGCCCACCGACTAGCGGGAGGAGCCATGAGCAGTTCTTC | CASSPPTSGRSHEQFF
TRBJ2-1 | once | TRBV7-3 | - | TGTGCCAGCAGCGACGGGACTTACAATGAGCAGTTCTTC | CASSDGTYNEQFF
TRBJ2-4 | - | TRBV5-5 | - | TGTGCCAGCAGCCCACTGCCCCAGGGGTTCCCCAAAAACATTCAGTACTTC | CASSPLPQGFPKNIQYF
TRBJ2-7 | - | TRBV7-2 | - | TGTGCCAGCAGCTTATGGGGAAACAGGGGAGGTCGTAGAGACGAGCAGTACTTC | CASSLWGNRGGRRDEQYF
TRBJ2-7 | - | TRBV18 | TRBD1 | TGTGCCAGCTCGCGGACAGGGCTCCGGTACGAGCAGTACTTC | CASSRTGLRYEQYF
TRBJ1-5 | - | TRBV2 | TRBD1 | TGTGCCAGCAGTGAACTGACAGGGAGTTACAATCAGCCCCAGCATTTT | CASSELTGSYNQPQHF
TRBJ2-3 | - | TRBV7-2 | TRBD2 | TGTGCCAGCAGCTTTATTAGCGGGGGGCCCACAGATACGCAGTATTTT | CASSFISGGPTDTQYF
TRBJ2-4 | - | TRBV5-6 | TRBD2 | TGTGCCAGCACTATGGGAGGGAACAAAAACATTCAGTACTTC | CASTMGGNKNIQYF
TRBJ1-4 | - | TRBV6-5 | TRBD1 | TGTGCCAGCAGTACCCACAGGGGGCAAGGTGAAAAACTGTTTTTT | CASSTHRGQGEKLFF
TRBJ1-3 | - | TRBV29-1 | - | TGCAGCGTTGAACAGGGGGGAAACACCATATATTTT | CSVEQGGNTIYF
TRBJ2-7 | - | TRBV18 | TRBD1 | TGTGCCAGCTCCCCCGACAGGGACTACGAGCAGTACTTC | CASSPDRDYEQYF
TRBJ2-5 | - | TRBV5-1 | TRBD1 | TGCGCCAGCAGCCCCCAGGGGGCGCGGGAGACCCAGTACTTC | CASSPQGARETQYF
TRBJ2-5 | - | TRBV5-4 | TRBD1 | TGTGCCAGCAGCTCCCGACAGGGAGTGGTGGAGACCCAGTACTTC | CASSSRQGVVETQYF
TRBJ1-4 | few | TRBV27 | - | TGTGCCAGCAGTTTCAGGGCCAATGAAAAACTGTTTTTT | CASSFRANEKLFF
TRBJ1-1 | - | TRBV4-2 | - | TGTGCCAGCCGGAACCCGGGGACTGAAGCTTTCTTT | CASRNPGTEAFF